These 8 T cell receptor beta chains were sequenced from one sample in a study of molecular identifiers for immune sequencing clone quantification. TCRdb independently ran MiXCR on the PCR reads; one entry per CDR3 protein. The table records some 590,000 distinct CDR3 sequences, less than 30% of them present only once. Material for sequencing was naive CD8+ T cells from blood, with Jurkat cell RNA spiked in. Specified subset: FACS-sorted CD8+CD4-CCR7+CD45RA+ naive T cells. The receptor source for this set is a human donor in good health. Some libraries in this study had Jurkat cell RNA spiked in.

This clonotype has only a few counts. The chain joins TRBV20-1 to TRBJ2-7; unclear D gene. Germline V gene sequence: CDR1 DFQATT, CDR2 SNEGSKA (reference sequence). The V and J ends lost 0 bases and 3 bases respectively, with 9 bases between them. The CDR3 is 13 amino acids. The CDR3 region has the DNA TGCAGTGCTAGAGATCTGACGGGCTACGAGCAGTACTTC. Its protein is CSARDLTGYEQYF.

This clonotype was observed a handful of times. The genes are TRBV7-6 and TRBJ2-7, with TRBD2 matching 8 bases. Germline V gene lookup returns CDR1 SGHVS and CDR2 FNYEAQ. V lost 1 base to trimming and J lost 4 bases; unmatched junction nucleotides: 9. This CDR3 comprises 16 residues. The CDR3 DNA follows: TGTGCCAGCAGCTTAGGATACAGCGGGAGTAGTTACGAGCAGTACTTC. It is translated as CASSLGYSGSSYEQYF.

Many counts were recorded for this clonotype. CDR3 DNA sequence: TGTGCCAGCAGCCGGACAGGGGTTGGCAATCAGCCCCAGCATTTT. Residues: CASSRTGVGNQPQHF. The J gene is TRBJ1-5, the V gene TRBV6-6; 9 positions agree with TRBD1. Germline V lookup: CDR1 MNHNY, CDR2 SVGAGI (reference sequence). CDR3 length equals 15 residues. Losses at the gene ends were 6 bases for V and 2 bases for J; bases not matched to a gene: 5.

The table lists this clonotype with many counts. The genes are TRBV30 and TRBJ1-2; D not resolved. Per germline, CDR1 GTSNPN and CDR2 SVGIG (reference sequence). The V end lost 1 base, the J end lost 2 bases, and 11 bases lay between the germline ends. The CDR3 consists of 14 residues. This CDR3 reads CAWSGNSNNYGYTF. CDR3 in DNA: TGTGCCTGGAGTGGAAACAGCAACAACTATGGCTACACCTTC.

The chain employs TRBV19 and TRBJ1-2, with D hard to call. The V and J ends lost 6 bases and 6 bases respectively, with 14 bases between them. Germline CDR1 reads LNHDA; CDR2 reads SQIVND (reference sequence). The CDR3 totals 13 residues. The CDR3 DNA sequence: TGTGCCAGTAGAATGGGTCTTGACCATGGCTACACCTTC. Translation gives CASRMGLDHGYTF.

With respect to this clonotype: A read error may explain this, as a much larger clone is one base away. This sequence joins TRBV7-8 and TRBJ2-1; unclear D gene. Trimming took 5 bases from V and 8 from J, leaving 7 bases between them. CDR3 size: 11 residues. The germline gives CDR1 SGHVS, CDR2 FQNEAQ. As DNA, the CDR3 is TGTGCCAGCAGCACCCCCCATGAGCAGTTCTTC. Its translation is CASSTPHEQFF.

This clonotype was seen a handful of times. The chain couples TRBV11-2 to TRBJ1-5, with a tentative D call TRBD1 (5 bases). Germline-derived CDR1 and CDR2 are SGHAT and FQNNGV. With 8 bases removed from V and 8 bases from J, the gap between germline ends came to 19 bases. CDR3 length equals 14 residues. CDR3 amino acids: CASAKMGGVEPQHF. CDR3 nucleotides: TGTGCCAGCGCCAAAATGGGGGGGGTAGAGCCCCAGCATTTT.

V gene TRBV7-9 combines with J gene TRBJ2-1; D may be TRBD1 (5 bases). This CDR3 contains 15 residues. V shed 5 bases and J shed 12 bases, with 23 bases lying between them. The germline CDR1 and CDR2 sequences are SEHNR and FQNEAQ (reference sequence). The CDR3 sequence is CASSPPGATNQGQFF. The CDR3 region has the DNA TGTGCCAGCAGCCCCCCGGGCGCTACCAATCAGGGGCAGTTCTTC.